Following are 12 T cell receptor beta chains from one sample sequenced in a study of cytomegalovirus exposure and HLA in healthy donors. The primer mix had 60 Vbeta and 13 Jbeta primers. The assay was immunoSEQ multiplex PCR, and TCRdb's table has in-frame clones only and misses some. Of more than 85,000 clones listed, roughly 80% are singletons. The specimen sequenced was PBMCs. The receptors were gathered from a man aged 25 to 40 in good health and CMV-seropositive.

The V and J genes are TRBV7-2 and TRBJ2-2, with 8 positions matching TRBD1. V gave up 5 bases and J gave up 0 bases; unmatched junction bases: 11. The CDR3 has 18 amino acids. CDR1 is SGHTA and CDR2 is FQGNSA in the germline V gene. The CDR3 DNA reads TGTGCCAGCAGCGCCCGGGACAGGCAGTTCGCGAACACCGGGGAGCTGTTTTTT. The encoded protein is CASSARDRQFANTGELFF.

This chain uses TRBV28 with TRBJ1-2; D ambiguous. CDR1 is MDHEN and CDR2 is SYDVKM in the germline V gene. This CDR3 is built from 14 residues. V dropped 1 base and J dropped 4 bases, with 10 bases sitting between them. CDR3 in amino acids: CASSLLGGAYGYTF. The CDR3 DNA sequence: TGTGCCAGCAGTTTATTAGGAGGAGCCTATGGCTACACCTTC.

The CDR3 coding sequence is TGTGCCAGCATCTCCCCACAGGGGGGTGAAAAACTGTTTTTT. Protein: CASISPQGGEKLFF. The chain is built from TRBV28 and TRBJ1-4, with 8 bases fitting TRBD1. Unmatched junction bases numbered 8, after V lost 7 bases and J lost 7 bases. Germline V lookup: CDR1 MDHEN, CDR2 SYDVKM. The CDR3 totals 14 residues.

The V gene is TRBV10-3, the J gene TRBJ1-2; TRBD1 matches 7 bases. V dropped 6 bases and J dropped 6; count of bases not matched to a gene: 13. This CDR3 has 15 amino acids. CDR1 ENHRY and CDR2 SYGVKD come from the germline V gene. CDR3 amino acids: CAISYGTANGNGYTF. In DNA, the CDR3 is TGTGCCATCAGCTACGGGACAGCCAACGGGAATGGCTACACCTTC.

This clone turned up a few times. V gene TRBV7-9 combines with J gene TRBJ2-7; D is ambiguous. Germline loops: CDR1 SEHNR, CDR2 FQNEAQ (reference sequence). V was pared by 3 bases and J by 0 bases, with 9 bases between. This CDR3 has 14 amino acids. DNA for the CDR3: TGTGCCAGCAGCTTTATTCAGAACTCCTACGAGCAGTACTTC. It specifies CASSFIQNSYEQYF.

The chain is built from TRBV27 and TRBJ1-2; the D gene is possibly TRBD1 (5 bases). Germline V lookup: CDR1 MNHEY, CDR2 SMNVEV (reference sequence). The CDR3 runs 16 residues. The germline V and J ends were trimmed by 3 bases and 4 bases, with 18 bases remaining between them. The CDR3, as DNA: TGTGCCAGCAGTTTTTCCCCGGGGGTGGCTGGCTATGGCTACACCTTC. Its protein is CASSFSPGVAGYGYTF.

The CDR3 loop is CASNPNPGRDSGNTIYF. In DNA form, the CDR3 reads TGTGCCAGCAACCCCAACCCAGGGCGGGATTCTGGAAACACCATATATTTT. The genes are TRBV4-2 and TRBJ1-3, with a tentative D call TRBD1 (5 bases). The V gene's germline CDR1 is LGHNA and CDR2 YNFKEQ. Trimming left V 7 bases short and J 1 base short, with 20 bases between. This CDR3 has 17 residues.

V and J are TRBV28 and TRBJ2-7; D is perhaps TRBD1 (6 bases). The CDR3 runs 17 residues. CDR1 and CDR2 from the germline V gene are MDHEN and SYDVKM. Trimming left V 2 bases short and J 1 base short, with 18 bases between. CDR3 coding DNA: TGTGCCAGCAGTTTAGGGGGACAAGGCCCCTTTTCCTACGAGCAGTACTTC. It yields the protein CASSLGGQGPFSYEQYF.

J is TRBJ2-3 and V is TRBV30; no clear D gene. Trimming removed 0 bases at V and 5 bases at J, with 21 bases between. Germline loops: CDR1 GTSNPN, CDR2 SVGIG (reference sequence). There are 17 residues in the CDR3. The CDR3 DNA is TGTGCCTGGAGTGTACCCCTAGGCAGCGCGACGGGAGATACGCAGTATTTT. Residues: CAWSVPLGSATGDTQYF.

This clone was recorded a few times. The chain recombines TRBV9 with TRBJ2-1, with 8 bases that match TRBD2. Trimming took 2 bases from V and 3 from J; bases not matched to a gene: 7. The CDR3 has 16 amino acids. Germline V lookup: CDR1 SGDLS, CDR2 YYNGEE. CDR3 in amino acids: CASSVRSGGIYNEQFF. In nucleotides, the CDR3 is TGTGCCAGCAGCGTGCGTTCGGGGGGGATCTACAATGAGCAGTTCTTC.

This clone was detected a few times. The chain joins TRBV6-5 to TRBJ2-7; possible D gene TRBD2, 5 bases. Germline V gives CDR1 MNHEY, CDR2 SVGAGI. The CDR3 spans 16 residues. V was cut by 0 bases and J by 1 base, with 13 bases left in between. CDR3 in DNA: TGTGCCAGCAGTTACTCCGTGAGTGGGAGTTCCTACGAGCAGTACTTC. Amino acid sequence: CASSYSVSGSSYEQYF.

The chain joins TRBV10-3 to TRBJ2-5; possibly TRBD1 for D (5 bases). The CDR3 loop spans 12 amino acids. With 6 bases removed from V and 5 bases from J, the gap between germline ends came to 10 bases. CDR1 is ENHRY, CDR2 SYGVKD, per germline. The chain's CDR3 is CAISEPGETQYF. The CDR3 nucleotides are TGTGCCATCAGCGAGCCAGGGGAGACCCAGTACTTC.